The present entry profiles one T cell receptor (beta chain) with its context. Its antigen remains unknown. The data belong to a study of OX40 agonist ivuxolimab in advanced cancers. Overall study results and limits: Patients who responded partially at 0.1-3.0 mg/kg showed clonal expansion ranking among the lowest. Antigen specificity remained undetermined for the expanded peripheral T cells.

CDR1 is SGHVS and CDR2 is FQNEAQ in the germline V gene. The CDR3 spans 13 residues. V lost 5 bases and J lost 3, with 11 bases in between. The method was immunoSEQ multiplex PCR; TCRdb's version includes in-frame clones alone and lacks a portion of them. The sample holds about 80,000 clones, just under 85% seen once. V gene TRBV7-8 combines with J gene TRBJ2-7; either TRBD1 or TRBD2 may supply D (7 bases each). The specimen comprised CD4+ or CD8+ T cells sorted from blood, sampled in a trial of the OX40 agonist ivuxolimab. The TCR comes from an adult with an advanced solid tumor such as melanoma, head and neck, liver or kidney cancer. The CDR3 region has the DNA TGTGCCAGCAGCCCCAGGGGGGGCTACGAGCAGTACTTC. Protein sequence: CASSPRGGYEQYF. Full variable domain (outside the CDR3, taken from reference TRBV7-8 and TRBJ2-7): GAGVSQSPRYKVAKRGQDVALRCDPISGHVSLFWYQQALGQGPEFLTYFQNEAQLDKSGLPSDRFFAERPEGSVSTLKIQRTQQEDSAVYLCASSPRGGYEQYFGPGTRLTVT.